This T cell receptor (beta chain) was found in a study of cytomegalovirus exposure and HLA in healthy donors. Whole-study results and caveats: Being indistinguishable, some V segments were excluded, TRBV6-2 and TRBV6-3 among them.

With 2 bases removed from V and 3 bases from J, the gap between germline ends came to 28 bases. CDR1 is MRHNA and CDR2 is SNTAGT in the germline V gene. This CDR3 is 21 amino acids long. This clone was recorded only once. As yet, its antigen is unknown. The PCR employed 60 Vbeta primers together with 13 Jbeta primers. TCRdb's copy holds only in-frame clones and misses some; the assay was immunoSEQ multiplex PCR. Among 150,000 to 200,000 clones listed, around 85% were seen once. Sequencing was performed on PBMCs. The receptor was derived from a man between 18 and 35 years old in good health and CMV-seronegative. V is TRBV6-4 and J is TRBJ2-2; D possibly corresponds to TRBD1 (6 bases). CDR3 region: CASSDGRSLQGPRTDTGELFF. In nucleotides, the CDR3 is TGTGCCAGCAGTGACGGGCGAAGTTTACAGGGCCCCAGGACGGACACCGGGGAGCTGTTTTTT.